Each of the 25 T cell receptor beta chains below was sequenced from the same sample in a study of blood T cell repertoires in COVID-19. Generated by immunoSEQ multiplex PCR, the TCRdb table keeps only in-frame clones and is missing some. This sample has about 240,000 clones, with about 85% found just once. Sample: peripheral blood. These TCRs come from a man aged 25 to 45 who had recovered from COVID-19.

The chain carries TRBV5-1 and TRBJ2-6; D perhaps matches TRBD2 (6 bases). Germline CDR1 is SGHRS and CDR2 is YFSETQ. This CDR3 region has 17 residues. V lost 3 bases to trimming and J lost 1 base, with 14 bases between them. CDR3: CASSWGLGGSGANVLTF. For the CDR3, the DNA is TGCGCCAGCAGCTGGGGGTTGGGAGGATCTGGGGCCAACGTCCTGACTTTC.

The genes are TRBV18 and TRBJ2-2; possibly TRBD1 for D (5 bases). This CDR3 spans 14 amino acids. Trimming shortened V by 3 bases and J by 1 base, and 6 bases separated the two germline ends. Germline V gives CDR1 KGHSH, CDR2 LQKENI. The CDR3 reads CASSPRENTGELFF. The CDR3 DNA reads as TGTGCCAGCTCACCCAGGGAGAACACCGGGGAGCTGTTTTTT.

This chain links TRBV7-2 with TRBJ2-2, with TRBD1 identical over 8 bases. Germline V CDR1 and CDR2: SGHTA, FQGNSA. The CDR3 is 15 amino acids. The J segment lost 7 bases and the V segment lost 1 base, leaving 5 bases of the junction unmatched. The chain's CDR3 is CASSLGTGSGGELFF. The CDR3 nucleotides read TGTGCCAGCAGCTTAGGGACAGGGTCGGGCGGGGAGCTGTTTTTT. Combining the CDR3 with reference TRBV7-2 and TRBJ2-2 gives the whole variable domain GAGVSQSPSNKVTEKGKDVELRCDPISGHTALYWYRQSLGQGLEFLIYFQGNSAPDKSGLPSDRFSAERTGGSVSTLTIQRTQQEDSAVYLCASSLGTGSGGELFFGEGSRLTVL.

The chain carries TRBV18 and TRBJ2-7; no definite D call. The germline V gene encodes CDR1 KGHSH and CDR2 LQKENI. The V gene lost 1 base and the J gene lost 0 bases, with 19 bases spanning the gap. The CDR3 spans 18 residues. CDR3 DNA: TGTGCCAGCTCACCACTATGGATATCAGGTCGAAGCTCCTACGAGCAGTACTTC. Translation: CASSPLWISGRSSYEQYF.

Written as DNA, the CDR3 is TGTGCCAGCAGCCTCGGACTAGCGGGGTCTAAATCGCAGTACTTC. Its translation is CASSLGLAGSKSQYF. The chain employs TRBV7-9 and TRBJ2-7; TRBD2 matches 12 bases. CDR1 and CDR2 (germline): SEHNR, FQNEAQ (reference sequence). The CDR3 runs to 15 residues. V was clipped by 5 bases and J by 9 bases; unmatched bases: 11.

The genes are TRBV29-1 and TRBJ2-2; D gene uncertain. The CDR3 covers 12 residues. V dropped 4 bases and J dropped 3 bases, with 6 bases sitting between them. The germline CDR1 and CDR2 sequences are SQVTM and ANQGSEA. CDR3 region: CSVVRDTGELFF. CDR3 sequence (DNA): TGCAGCGTTGTTCGCGACACCGGGGAGCTGTTTTTT.

This clone occurred a few times. The rearrangement joins TRBV28 to TRBJ2-5; 9 nucleotides agree with TRBD2. Losses at the gene ends were 3 bases for V and 1 base for J; bases not matched to a gene: 6. The CDR3 consists of 16 residues. The V gene's germline CDR1 is MDHEN and CDR2 SYDVKM. As DNA, the CDR3 is TGTGCCAGCAGTTTGGGGCGGGGGGGCTCCCAAGAGACCCAGTACTTC. It yields the protein CASSLGRGGSQETQYF. Filled out from reference TRBV28 and TRBJ2-5, the complete variable domain reads DVKVTQSSRYLVKRTGEKVFLECVQDMDHENMFWYRQDPGLGLRLIYFSYDVKMKEKGDIPEGYSVSREKKERFSLILESASTNQTSMYLCASSLGRGGSQETQYFGPGTRLLVL.

The chain carries TRBV15 and TRBJ2-3; perhaps TRBD2 as D (5 bases). The CDR3 runs to 16 residues. Germline values: CDR1 LNHNV, CDR2 YYDKDF (reference sequence). Trimming took off 4 bases at V and 1 base at J, with 15 bases between the two ends. The CDR3, as DNA: TGTGCCACCAGCACGAAAGCGGTAACGCGCACAGATACGCAGTATTTT. Translated, it gives CATSTKAVTRTDTQYF.

For the CDR3, the DNA is TGTGCCAGCAGCTCCCCCAGGGACTATCCCCAGCATTTT. It specifies CASSSPRDYPQHF. This sequence joins TRBV21-1 and TRBJ1-5. TRBV21-1 is designated a pseudogene. This CDR3 has 13 amino acids.

The chain combines TRBV6-5 with TRBJ1-1; D possibly corresponds to TRBD1 (5 bases). V was shortened by 5 bases and J by 6 bases, with 13 bases between the two germline ends. The CDR3 length is 13 residues. The germline V gene encodes CDR1 MNHEY and CDR2 SVGAGI. CDR3 amino acids: CASSKTSGAEAFF. CDR3 nucleotides: TGTGCCAGCAGTAAGACATCGGGGGCTGAAGCTTTCTTT.

This clone has more than one count but fewer than ten. This chain connects TRBV7-8 to TRBJ2-2; 7 bases line up with TRBD2. J was trimmed by 6 bases and V by 5 bases; bases with no gene match: 9. CDR1 is SGHVS and CDR2 is FQNEAQ in the germline V gene. This CDR3 has 15 amino acids. The CDR3 nucleotides read TGTGCCAGCAGCCCCCTCCGGGAGGCCTCCGGGGAGCTGTTTTTT. This gives the protein CASSPLREASGELFF.

On this clone itself: Other DNA sequences in the same sample also yield this CDR3. This chain joins TRBV14 and TRBJ2-7, with a tentative D call TRBD1 (5 bases). The germline gives CDR1 SGHDN, CDR2 FVKESK. V dropped 2 bases and J dropped 4 bases, with 6 bases sitting between them. The CDR3 has 12 residues. Here the CDR3 DNA reads TGTGCCAGCAGCCAACAGGGTTACGAGCAGTACTTC. Its translation is CASSQQGYEQYF.

The chain employs TRBV4-1 and TRBJ1-6; 7 bases are a match to TRBD1. The CDR3 consists of 15 residues. The ends lost 1 base at V and 10 bases at J; junction bases unmatched: 7. Germline V lookup: CDR1 MGHRA, CDR2 YSYEKL. CDR3 nucleotides: TGCGCCAGCAGCCAAGGACAGGGTCCCTCCTCACCCCTCCACTTT. This translates into CASSQGQGPSSPLHF.

This chain links TRBV7-8 with TRBJ1-5; D is possibly TRBD1 (5 bases). CDR3 length: 18 residues. Trimming removed 0 bases from V and 7 bases from J, with 22 bases in between. Germline CDR1 reads SGHVS; CDR2 reads FQNEAQ. In DNA form, the CDR3 reads TGTGCCAGCAGCTTAGCCGGGACTGCTGATGGGGTTTGGCAGCCCCAGCATTTT. Protein: CASSLAGTADGVWQPQHF.

The chain carries TRBV3-1 (or the pseudogene TRBV3-2) and TRBJ2-2; unclear D gene. The germline CDR1 and CDR2 sequences are LGHDT and YNNKEL (reference sequence). This CDR3 has 14 residues. Trimming stripped 4 bases from V and 1 base from J, with 7 bases between. CDR3 sequence (DNA): TGTGCCAGCAGCCCACCAGGGAACACCGGGGAGCTGTTTTTT. Protein product: CASSPPGNTGELFF.

This clone appeared a single time. V gene TRBV6-6 combines with J gene TRBJ1-5; D unclear. The CDR3 is made up of 14 amino acids. Deletions cut 4 bases from V and 5 bases from J, with 12 bases between. The germline V gene has CDR1 MNHNY and CDR2 SVGAGI (reference sequence). CDR3 in amino acids: CASSSPPLDQPQHF. The CDR3 bases are TGTGCCAGCAGTTCTCCCCCCCTCGATCAGCCCCAGCATTTT.

The chain couples TRBV5-1 to TRBJ1-1; 8 nucleotides agree with TRBD1. With 0 bases clipped from V and 10 bases from J, the junction kept 5 bases outside the gene matches. CDR3 length: 13 amino acids. Per the germline V gene, CDR1 is SGHRS and CDR2 is YFSETQ. The CDR3 DNA reads TGCGCCAGCAGCTTGGATCAGGGGGCGAGAGCTTTCTTT. Its translation is CASSLDQGARAFF.

This clone was recorded only once. The chain employs TRBV28 and TRBJ1-2; a weak D match, TRBD1 (6 bases). V was cut by 5 bases and J by 4 bases, with 11 bases left in between. Per the germline V gene, CDR1 is MDHEN and CDR2 is SYDVKM. The CDR3 runs to 13 residues. CDR3 DNA: TGTGCCAGCAGTGTGACAGGACTCTATGGCTACACCTTC. It specifies CASSVTGLYGYTF.

J is TRBJ2-3 and V is TRBV28; D unresolved. Trimming took off 5 bases at V and 0 bases at J, with 9 bases between the two ends. CDR1 and CDR2 (germline): MDHEN, SYDVKM. This CDR3 spans 14 amino acids. The CDR3 is CASSPTASTDTQYF. CDR3 DNA sequence: TGTGCCAGCAGTCCAACAGCTAGCACAGATACGCAGTATTTT.

The rearrangement uses TRBV2 and TRBJ2-3; 8 bases match TRBD1. V gave up 2 bases and J gave up 4 bases; unmatched junction bases: 5. The CDR3 is made up of 15 amino acids. CDR1 and CDR2 (germline): SNHLY, FYNNEI. The CDR3, as DNA: TGTGCCAGCAGTGAACAGGGGGCGCGGGCAGATACGCAGTATTTT. It is translated as CASSEQGARADTQYF.

This clone occurred a few times. The chain uses TRBV7-6 and TRBJ1-3; D gene unclear. Between the trimmed V and J ends, which lost 5 bases and 0 bases, there was a span of 8 bases. The CDR3 sequence is 14 residues long. The germline V gene encodes CDR1 SGHVS and CDR2 FNYEAQ. CDR3 region: CASSPSGSGNTIYF. CDR3 coding DNA: TGTGCCAGCAGCCCATCGGGCTCTGGAAACACCATATATTTT. Based on the CDR3 plus reference TRBV7-6 and TRBJ1-3, the full variable domain is GAGVSQSPRYKVTKRGQDVALRCDPISGHVSLYWYRQALGQGPEFLTYFNYEAQQDKSGLPNDRFSAERPEGSISTLTIQRTEQRDSAMYRCASSPSGSGNTIYFGEGSWLTVV.

This chain uses TRBV24-1 with TRBJ1-2; 7 nucleotides agree with TRBD1. In germline, CDR1 is KGHDR, CDR2 SFDVKD. J lost 6 bases, V lost 4 bases, and 4 bases had no gene match. The CDR3 is made up of 13 amino acids. This CDR3 is CATSDLQGNGYTF. Written as DNA, the CDR3 is TGTGCCACCAGTGACTTACAGGGGAATGGCTACACCTTC.

The V and J genes are TRBV3-1 (or the pseudogene TRBV3-2) and TRBJ1-2, with D perhaps matching TRBD1 (6 bases). Germline V gives CDR1 LGHDT, CDR2 YNNKEL (reference sequence). The CDR3 contains 15 residues. Trimming removed 1 base at V and 3 bases at J, with 12 bases between. The CDR3 coding sequence is TGTGCCAGCAGCCAAGTTGTACAGGGCTACTATGGCTACACCTTC. Translating it yields CASSQVVQGYYGYTF.

The genes are TRBV7-8 and TRBJ1-2; maybe TRBD1 (6 bases). CDR3 length: 13 amino acids. CDR1 SGHVS and CDR2 FQNEAQ come from the germline V gene. V was shortened by 1 base and J by 8 bases, with 11 bases between the two germline ends. CDR3 sequence reads: CASSLGQAGGYTF. The CDR3 nucleotides are TGTGCCAGCAGCTTAGGACAGGCTGGAGGCTACACCTTC.

The rearrangement joins TRBV7-9 to TRBJ1-3, with a tentative D call TRBD1 (5 bases). Germline V lookup: CDR1 SEHNR, CDR2 FQNEAQ (reference sequence). This CDR3 has 15 amino acids. Trimming removed 8 bases from V and 8 bases from J, with 22 bases in between. The CDR3 spells CASVLRGGPGDTIYF. The CDR3 DNA follows: TGTGCCAGCGTACTGCGCGGGGGTCCCGGCGACACCATATATTTT. The variable domain in full, with the rest retrieved from reference TRBV7-9 and TRBJ1-3, is DTGVSQNPRHKITKRGQNVTFRCDPISEHNRLYWYRQTLGQGPEFLTYFQNEAQLEKSRLLSDRFSAERPKGSFSTLEIQRTEQGDSAMYLCASVLRGGPGDTIYFGEGSWLTVV.